This section outlines one TCR beta chain sequence together with its context. Antigen specificity is unknown. Per the germline V gene, CDR1 is MDHEN and CDR2 is SYDVKM. The V gene end was trimmed by 6 bases and the J gene end by 2 bases; junction bases not matched to a gene: 2. The CDR3 has 13 amino acids. The data were taken from a study of shared clonotypes between healthy human individuals. Study-wide results and limits: Sequencing depth was predicted to influence how clonotypes are shared among donors.

Unsorted samples drew genomic DNA from about 90 million PBMCs. DNA from unsorted PBMC was sequenced on ten immunoSEQ deep assay plates. Assay: immunoSEQ multiplex PCR; the TCRdb copy retains only in-frame clones and omits some. The sample shows about 560,000 clones, roughly 72% of them seen only once. The TCR originated in a woman aged 40 to 50 in good health. Some clones in this sample may be carry-over from other donors' samples. Sequencing used PBMCs. V and J are TRBV28 and TRBJ2-5; 8 bases are a match to TRBD1. The CDR3 region has the DNA TGTGCCAGCAGGGGGACAGGACAAGAGACCCAGTACTTC. Its protein is CASRGTGQETQYF.